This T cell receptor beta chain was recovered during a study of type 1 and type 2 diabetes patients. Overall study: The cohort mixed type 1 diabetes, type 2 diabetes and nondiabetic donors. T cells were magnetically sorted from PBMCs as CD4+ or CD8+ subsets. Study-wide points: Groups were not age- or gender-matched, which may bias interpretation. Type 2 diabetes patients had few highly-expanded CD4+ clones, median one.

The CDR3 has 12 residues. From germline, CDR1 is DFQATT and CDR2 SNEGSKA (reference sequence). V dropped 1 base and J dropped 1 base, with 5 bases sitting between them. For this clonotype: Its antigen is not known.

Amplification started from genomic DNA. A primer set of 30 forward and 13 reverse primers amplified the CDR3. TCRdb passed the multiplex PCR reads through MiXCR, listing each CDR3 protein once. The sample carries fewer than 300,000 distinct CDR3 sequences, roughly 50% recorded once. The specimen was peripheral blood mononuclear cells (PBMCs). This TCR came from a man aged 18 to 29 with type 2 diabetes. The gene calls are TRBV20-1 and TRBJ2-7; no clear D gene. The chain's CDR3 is CSARADSYEQYF. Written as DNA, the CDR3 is TGCAGTGCTAGAGCGGATTCCTACGAGCAGTACTTC.